This T cell receptor (beta chain) was identified in a study of regulatory T cells in long-lasting Graves disease. Arm-PCR with iRepertoire HTBI primers amplified the CDR3 regions for these TCR beta libraries. TCRdb re-called the multiplex PCR reads with MiXCR, one entry per CDR3 protein. Here the sample spans about 660,000 distinct CDR3 sequences, around 30% being singletons. Regarding time point: persistent/refractory GD, antithyroid drugs over 5 years with positive TRAb. TCR sequences were obtained from RNA taken from PBMCs. Germline V gives CDR1 MNHEY, CDR2 SMNVEV (reference sequence). The CDR3 has 15 residues. The V end was cut by 5 bases, the J end by 0 bases, with 11 bases between. This clonotype has at least ten counts.

The TCR sequence derives from a female donor with Graves disease. J is TRBJ1-5 and V is TRBV27; D unresolved. This specimen was peripheral blood mononuclear cells (PBMCs), taken when the disease was refractory, from a patient treated with antithyroid drugs. CDR3 sequence (DNA): TGTGCCAGCAGTCCCAAGGGCATTAGCAATCAGCCCCAGCATTTT. Translation gives CASSPKGISNQPQHF.